This T cell receptor (beta chain) comes out of a study of control samples from healthy donors and cancer patients. The data were produced by immunoSEQ multiplex PCR, yet TCRdb's version contains in-frame clones alone and is incomplete. In the table there are 130,000 or so clones, 92% of which are singletons. The length of the CDR3 is 15 residues. The V end was cut by 2 bases, the J end by 2 bases, with 12 bases between. Germline CDR1 reads MNHEY; CDR2 reads SVGAGI. This chain uses TRBV6-5 with TRBJ1-1; possibly TRBD1 for D (5 bases). The sequenced sample consisted of blood. The TCR originated in a woman in her fifties or sixties in good health. This CDR3 is CASSYLSGANTEAFF. The DNA for the CDR3 is TGTGCCAGCAGTTACCTCAGTGGGGCTAACACTGAAGCTTTCTTT.